This TCR beta chain was sequenced during a study of cytomegalovirus exposure and HLA in healthy donors. General study findings and limits: TCR beta V- and J-gene trimming, according to a later analysis, was linked to a missense DCLRE1C variant.

Both 60 Vbeta primers and 13 Jbeta primers went into the PCR. This table comes from immunoSEQ multiplex PCR, and its TCRdb copy is limited to in-frame clones, with some not included. The sample has about 98,000 clones, around four fifths seen once; the top ten hold 3.7%. A word on this clone: The antigen is undetermined.

The sequencing input was PBMCs. The clonotype was recovered from a female donor in good health and CMV-seropositive.

The CDR3 DNA follows: TGTGCCAGCACTATAATCCCGGGGATAGAGACCCAGTACTTC. This sequence encodes CASTIIPGIETQYF. The V and J genes are TRBV11-2 and TRBJ2-5; D possibly corresponds to TRBD2 (5 bases). The CDR3 runs to 14 residues. V lost 7 bases to trimming and J lost 4 bases, with 16 bases between them. Germline CDR1 SGHAT, CDR2 FQNNGV.